The next 7 T cell receptor beta chains were all read from a single sample in a study of T cell responses to AZD1222 COVID-19 vaccine (dated by TCRdb to the early 2020s). Library creation used the immunoSEQ multiplex PCR assay. In TCRdb, the immuneACCESS table is reduced to in-frame sequences with V and J assigned. These tables do not hold every clone; where another copy was compared, an unresolved V gene accounts for under half, and the others remain unexplained. The sample has about 150,000 clones on record, about nine tenths of them singletons. Roughly 1.6% of the sample is in the top ten clones. The time point label, as the study defines it: baseline before first vaccination. Here the sequenced sample was peripheral blood, taken on day 0 of AZD1222 vaccination. The origin of the receptors is an adult in good health.

V usage is TRBV5-6 and J usage is TRBJ1-2; 9 bases map to TRBD1. V lost 4 bases and J lost 8; bases outside the gene matches: 15. The germline gives CDR1 SGHDT, CDR2 YYEEEE. This CDR3 comprises 16 residues. As DNA, the CDR3 is TGTGCCAGCAGCCGGAACGGACAGGGGATATCCTTAGGCTACACCTTC. Amino acid sequence: CASSRNGQGISLGYTF.

Only a few counts were recorded for this clone. CDR3 bases: TGTGCCACCAGCAGAGATGACAGGGGAAACTATGGCTACACCTTC. Amino acids: CATSRDDRGNYGYTF. V is TRBV15 and J is TRBJ1-2; 8 nucleotides line up with TRBD1. After removal of 0 bases from V and 2 bases from J, the junction contained 2 bases not matched to a gene. CDR3 size: 15 residues. CDR1 is LNHNV, CDR2 YYDKDF, per germline (reference sequence).

The chain uses TRBV5-1 and TRBJ2-2; possible D gene TRBD1, 6 bases. CDR3 length equals 14 residues. Germline V CDR1 and CDR2: SGHRS, YFSETQ. The V gene lost 4 bases and the J gene lost 4 bases, with 11 bases spanning the gap. CDR3 in DNA: TGCGCCAGCAGCCAGCACAGGGTCACCGGGGAGCTGTTTTTT. Translated: CASSQHRVTGELFF.

The rearrangement links TRBV15 to TRBJ2-5; D is uncertain. Germline assignment: CDR1 LNHNV and CDR2 YYDKDF (reference sequence). V lost 0 bases and J lost 3, with 2 bases in between. The CDR3 has 12 amino acids. The CDR3 DNA sequence: TGTGCCACCAGCAGAGAGGAAGAGACCCAGTACTTC. Its translation: CATSREEETQYF.

The chain carries TRBV5-6 and TRBJ1-5, with D possibly TRBD1 on 5 matching bases. The germline V gene encodes CDR1 SGHDT and CDR2 YYEEEE. The V end was cut by 4 bases, the J end by 7 bases, with 15 bases between. The CDR3 extends over 14 amino acids. The CDR3 DNA reads as TGTGCCAGCAGCCCCGGAAGGTCAGGGCAGCCCCAGCATTTT. It translates to CASSPGRSGQPQHF.

This rearrangement joins TRBV9 to TRBJ1-1; 7 nucleotides align to TRBD1. The CDR3 totals 15 residues. Germline V gene data show CDR1 as SGDLS and CDR2 as YYNGEE. The junction had 10 bases not matched to a gene; V was cut back by 3 bases and J by 5 bases. In DNA, the CDR3 is TGTGCCAGCAGCGGTAACAGGGGCAGGGGTACTGAAGCTTTCTTT. It codes for CASSGNRGRGTEAFF.

Points on this clone: Different DNA sequences within this sample yield the same CDR3. The chain recombines TRBV28 with TRBJ2-1; 7 positions agree with TRBD1. The germline V gene has CDR1 MDHEN and CDR2 SYDVKM. V lost 2 bases to trimming and J lost 3 bases; unmatched junction nucleotides: 4. This CDR3 has 15 amino acids. In DNA form, the CDR3 reads TGTGCCAGCAGTTTAAGAGGGGGCTTCTACAATGAGCAGTTCTTC. Its translation: CASSLRGGFYNEQFF.